This paragraph reports one T cell receptor beta chain. Antigen unknown. The sample originates from a study of Graves' ophthalmopathy and Graves' hyperthyroidism. Looking at the study overall: At initial diagnosis, peripheral blood was obtained, and this preceded any treatment. Notes on the study in general: Blood also harbored most expanded thyroid clonotypes above 0.001 frequency.

Germline V gene lookup returns CDR1 SGDLS and CDR2 YYNGEE. V shed 4 bases and J shed 0 bases, with 28 bases lying between them. The CDR3 spans 20 residues. RNA transcripts served as template for amplifying TCR beta CDR3 sequences. The workflow started with a first-round RT-PCR run with HTBI primers and then moved on to a second-round multiplex PCR. TCRdb reanalysed the multiplex PCR reads using MiXCR and keeps one entry per CDR3 protein. The sample includes about 660,000 distinct CDR3 sequences, 35% to 45% of them seen just once. Clinicians made diagnoses from clinical symptoms, serum thyroxine, TRAb, thyroid ultrasound and orbital computed tomography.

The rearrangement joins TRBV9 to TRBJ1-2; possible D gene TRBD1, 6 bases. The receptor's source is an adult man with Graves' ophthalmopathy. Sequencing input: peripheral blood. The CDR3 protein is CASSSPAGQGIQSANYGYTF. In DNA form, the CDR3 reads TGTGCCAGCAGCTCTCCAGCTGGGCAGGGGATCCAATCAGCTAACTATGGCTACACCTTC. Full variable domain (outside the CDR3, taken from reference TRBV9 and TRBJ1-2): DSGVTQTPKHLITATGQRVTLRCSPRSGDLSVYWYQQSLDQGLQFLIQYYNGEERAKGNILERFSAQQFPDLHSELNLSSLELGDSALYFCASSSPAGQGIQSANYGYTFGSGTRLTVV.